This T cell receptor beta chain was retrieved from a study of cytomegalovirus exposure and HLA in healthy donors. Both 60 Vbeta primers and 13 Jbeta primers went into the PCR. The repertoire was sequenced with immunoSEQ multiplex PCR; TCRdb's copy has only in-frame clones and lacks some. The specimen's table records some 83,000 clones. The CDR3 has 14 residues. V lost 5 bases to trimming and J lost 0 bases, with 10 bases between them. Germline V gives CDR1 WSHSY, CDR2 SAAADI. J is TRBJ1-2 and V is TRBV10-2; maybe TRBD1 (6 bases). The sample was PBMCs. This receptor was identified in a woman aged 25 to 39 in good health and CMV-seronegative. The chain's CDR3 is CASSTGHSNYGYTF. The CDR3 nucleotides read TGCGCCAGCAGTACGGGACATTCTAACTATGGCTACACCTTC.